These 32 T cell receptor beta chains originate from one sample sequenced in a study of brain T cells in children with intractable seizures. Only in-frame clones appear in the TCRdb table, and some are missing; sequencing was by immunoSEQ multiplex PCR. Of 60,000 to 85,000 clones detected, just over 90% appear once; the ten largest clones hold over 1.5%. Sequencing was performed on peripheral blood, taken at surgery. These receptors were obtained from a boy less than two years old with tuberous sclerosis and intractable seizures.

The chain has TRBV24-1 and TRBJ1-5; possibly TRBD1 for D (5 bases). CDR3 length: 19 residues. The germline V and J ends were trimmed by 2 bases and 4 bases, with 23 bases remaining between them. Germline V gene lookup returns CDR1 KGHDR and CDR2 SFDVKD. CDR3 region: CATSDWGAHGASFNQPQHF. The CDR3 nucleotides read TGTGCCACCAGTGATTGGGGTGCCCACGGGGCAAGCTTTAATCAGCCCCAGCATTTT.

The chain couples TRBV20-1 to TRBJ2-7; the match to TRBD1 covers 7 bases. The V gene end was trimmed by 6 bases and the J gene end by 7 bases; junction bases not matched to a gene: 6. The length of the CDR3 is 11 residues. Per germline, CDR1 DFQATT and CDR2 SNEGSKA (reference sequence). The CDR3 nucleotides read TGCAGTGCGTCACAGGGGCGAGAGCAGTACTTC. Amino acids: CSASQGREQYF.

The gene calls are TRBV19 and TRBJ1-2; 8 bases are shared with TRBD1. The CDR3 covers 13 residues. Trimming removed 5 bases from V and 3 bases from J; junction bases left unmatched: 2. Germline assignment: CDR1 LNHDA and CDR2 SQIVND (reference sequence). Here the CDR3 DNA reads TGTGCCAGTAGTCCGACAGGGGACTATGGCTACACCTTC. This encodes CASSPTGDYGYTF.

The genes are TRBV12-3 or TRBV12-4 and TRBJ2-2; D remains unclear. This CDR3 contains 13 residues. V lost 8 bases and J lost 3, with 10 bases in between. The CDR3 reads CASGPTHTGELFF. As DNA, the CDR3 is TGTGCCAGCGGACCGACGCACACCGGGGAGCTGTTTTTT.

The genes are TRBV6-1 and TRBJ1-5; D gene ambiguous. Trimming took off 0 bases at V and 0 bases at J, with 15 bases between the two ends. Germline lookup yields CDR1 MNHNS and CDR2 SASEGT. The CDR3 is 18 residues long. The CDR3 loop is CASSEALQMSYSNQPQHF. The CDR3 DNA sequence: TGTGCCAGCAGTGAAGCGCTTCAGATGAGTTATAGCAATCAGCCCCAGCATTTT.

This chain uses TRBV5-4 with TRBJ2-7; possible D gene TRBD1, 6 bases. Deletions cut 5 bases from V and 4 bases from J, with 13 bases between. This CDR3 has 13 residues. In germline, CDR1 is SGHNT, CDR2 YYREEE (reference sequence). In nucleotides, the CDR3 is TGTGCCAGCAGGTCTCAAGGGGGTTACGAGCAGTACTTC. As protein: CASRSQGGYEQYF.

The J gene is TRBJ2-6, the V gene TRBV2, with D perhaps TRBD2 (5 bases). Germline loops: CDR1 SNHLY, CDR2 FYNNEI. V was clipped by 3 bases and J by 4 bases, with 10 bases between them. The CDR3 is made up of 15 amino acids. The CDR3 here is CASSESGSGANVLTF. CDR3 bases: TGTGCCAGCAGTGAGTCGGGGTCCGGGGCCAACGTCCTGACTTTC.

V and J are TRBV9 and TRBJ2-7; the match to TRBD2 covers 7 bases. The CDR3 has 16 amino acids. Germline values: CDR1 SGDLS, CDR2 YYNGEE. V lost 2 bases, J lost 2 bases, and 10 bases stayed unmatched. This CDR3 is CASSVGGSGAPYEQYF. DNA for the CDR3: TGTGCCAGCAGCGTGGGGGGGAGCGGGGCTCCCTACGAGCAGTACTTC.

The chain joins TRBV28 to TRBJ1-1; D gene ambiguous. V gave up 6 bases and J gave up 4 bases, with 9 bases separating them. CDR1 MDHEN and CDR2 SYDVKM come from the germline V gene. The CDR3 has 12 amino acids. In nucleotides, the CDR3 is TGTGCCAGCAGCGTCCCGGGCACTGAAGCTTTCTTT. Amino acids: CASSVPGTEAFF.

The chain links TRBV27 to TRBJ1-2; the D is unclear. Germline CDR1 and CDR2: MNHEY and SMNVEV (reference sequence). Trimming stripped 1 base from V and 7 bases from J, with 10 bases between. This CDR3 region has 13 residues. The CDR3 sequence is CASSLFQGLGYTF. The CDR3 region has the DNA TGTGCCAGCAGTTTATTCCAAGGCCTTGGCTACACCTTC.

The chain is built from TRBV6-5 and TRBJ2-3; 7 bases are shared with TRBD1. V gave up 5 bases and J gave up 5 bases; unmatched junction bases: 7. Germline CDR1 reads MNHEY; CDR2 reads SVGAGI. The length of the CDR3 is 14 residues. CDR3 DNA sequence: TGTGCCAGCAGTCCGGGACAGAGCGTAGATACGCAGTATTTT. It is translated as CASSPGQSVDTQYF.

The rearrangement joins TRBV20-1 to TRBJ1-6; D is perhaps TRBD1 (6 bases). Trimming shortened V by 3 bases and J by 11 bases, and 26 bases separated the two germline ends. The length of the CDR3 is 17 residues. Germline CDR1 and CDR2: DFQATT and SNEGSKA (reference sequence). CDR3 in DNA: TGCAGTGCTAGTACAGGGTTGTCGTCGTCGAGATCCGCACCCCTCCACTTT. Amino acids: CSASTGLSSSRSAPLHF.

The count of this clone is one. The chain recombines TRBV27 with TRBJ2-3; 9 bases fit TRBD2. The CDR3 sequence is 16 residues long. CDR1 is MNHEY, CDR2 SMNVEV, per germline (reference sequence). V shed 2 bases and J 2 bases; nucleotides not matched to a gene: 5. In DNA, the CDR3 is TGTGCCAGCAGTTTAGGCGGGGGGGCCCTCACAGATACGCAGTATTTT. Its protein product is CASSLGGGALTDTQYF.

The V call is TRBV11-3, the J call TRBJ2-3, with D perhaps matching TRBD2 (6 bases). V lost 5 bases to trimming and J lost 2 bases, with 14 bases between them. CDR1 and CDR2 from the germline V gene are SGHNT and YENEEA. The CDR3 sequence is 15 residues long. CDR3 protein: CASSVGTAPTDTQYF. As DNA, the CDR3 is TGTGCCAGCAGCGTAGGGACTGCACCCACAGATACGCAGTATTTT. The full variable domain, completed using reference TRBV11-3 and TRBJ2-3, is EAGVVQSPRYKIIEKKQPVAFWCNPISGHNTLYWYLQNLGQGPELLIRYENEEAVDDSQLPKDRFSAERLKGVDSTLKIQPAELGDSAVYLCASSVGTAPTDTQYFGPGTRLTVL.

A single count supports this clone. The CDR3 DNA reads as TGTGCCAGTAGTATCGGCAGGGGAGGGGAAGCTTTCTTT. Protein sequence: CASSIGRGGEAFF. V usage is TRBV19 and J usage is TRBJ1-1; D possibly corresponds to TRBD1 (6 bases). The CDR3 is 13 amino acids. The germline CDR1 and CDR2 sequences are LNHDA and SQIVND (reference sequence). The V gene lost 3 bases and the J gene lost 8 bases, with 13 bases spanning the gap.

J is TRBJ2-7 and V is TRBV7-9, with D possibly TRBD1 on 7 matching bases. The CDR3 consists of 15 residues. V was clipped by 1 base and J by 3 bases, with 13 bases between them. Germline V gene sequence: CDR1 SEHNR, CDR2 FQNEAQ (reference sequence). The CDR3 loop is CASSLGGGGVYEQYF. As DNA, the CDR3 is TGTGCCAGCAGCTTAGGTGGAGGGGGCGTCTACGAGCAGTACTTC.

This chain connects TRBV2 to TRBJ2-5; 10 bases are a match to TRBD1. The CDR3 contains 17 residues. Germline assignment: CDR1 SNHLY and CDR2 FYNNEI. After removal of 0 bases from V and 6 bases from J, the junction contained 10 bases not matched to a gene. The DNA for the CDR3 is TGTGCCAGCAGTGAAGCCCCCCTCGGACAGGGGGAGAAGACCCAGTACTTC. Amino acid sequence: CASSEAPLGQGEKTQYF.

The chain combines TRBV29-1 with TRBJ2-1; 9 bases align to TRBD2. Germline V gene data show CDR1 as SQVTM and CDR2 as ANQGSEA. The length of the CDR3 is 14 residues. V dropped 4 bases and J dropped 5; count of bases not matched to a gene: 6. CDR3 DNA: TGCAGCGTTGGACGGGCTAGCGGGAACAATGAGCAGTTCTTC. Its protein product is CSVGRASGNNEQFF.

The chain links TRBV14 to TRBJ1-1; TRBD1 aligns across 8 bases. The germline gives CDR1 SGHDN, CDR2 FVKESK. The trim removed 2 bases at V and 0 bases at J, leaving 8 bases unmatched. The CDR3 covers 17 residues. This CDR3 is CASSQPRTGPMNTEAFF. CDR3 DNA sequence: TGTGCCAGCAGCCAACCCCGGACAGGGCCAATGAACACTGAAGCTTTCTTT.

The J gene is TRBJ2-1, the V gene TRBV7-9; 7 bases line up with TRBD2. V was pared by 1 base and J by 1 base, with 7 bases of the junction left unmatched. There are 17 residues in the CDR3. Germline CDR1 is SEHNR and CDR2 is FQNEAQ (reference sequence). The CDR3 sequence: CASSLVASGSSYNEQFF. CDR3 nucleotides: TGTGCCAGCAGCTTAGTGGCTAGCGGATCATCCTACAATGAGCAGTTCTTC. Together with reference TRBV7-9 and TRBJ2-1, the CDR3 gives the full variable domain: DTGVSQNPRHKITKRGQNVTFRCDPISEHNRLYWYRQTLGQGPEFLTYFQNEAQLEKSRLLSDRFSAERPKGSFSTLEIQRTEQGDSAMYLCASSLVASGSSYNEQFFGPGTRLTVL.

The chain carries TRBV6-5 and TRBJ2-7; no firm D call. The CDR3 loop spans 15 amino acids. The V and J ends lost 6 bases and 0 bases respectively, with 15 bases between them. Per the germline V gene, CDR1 is MNHEY and CDR2 is SVGAGI. CDR3 protein: CASSPNFFSSYEQYF. DNA of the CDR3: TGTGCCAGCAGCCCCAATTTCTTTAGCTCCTACGAGCAGTACTTC.

The chain links TRBV27 to TRBJ2-3, with D possibly being TRBD2 (5 bases). The CDR3 is 14 residues long. Per germline, CDR1 MNHEY and CDR2 SMNVEV (reference sequence). V was shortened by 2 bases and J by 3 bases, with 9 bases between the two germline ends. The CDR3 loop reads CASSLSSVTDTQYF. CDR3 in DNA: TGTGCCAGCAGTTTAAGTAGCGTGACAGATACGCAGTATTTT.

The chain joins TRBV28 to TRBJ2-1; 9 bases map to TRBD1. CDR1 MDHEN and CDR2 SYDVKM come from the germline V gene. This CDR3 is 14 amino acids long. V lost 6 bases, J lost 3 bases, and 3 bases stayed unmatched. CDR3 sequence (DNA): TGTGCCAGCAGGCCGGGACAGGGCTACAATGAGCAGTTCTTC. Its translation is CASRPGQGYNEQFF.

V usage is TRBV19 and J usage is TRBJ1-3; D possibly corresponds to TRBD1 (5 bases). Germline lookup yields CDR1 LNHDA and CDR2 SQIVND (reference sequence). The CDR3 is 18 amino acids. Trimming shortened V by 3 bases and J by 4 bases, and 22 bases separated the two germline ends. CDR3 DNA sequence: TGTGCCAGTAGTATTCTCCCTTACCAACGGGACTTGGGAAACACCATATATTTT. Translation: CASSILPYQRDLGNTIYF. Variable domain in full (rest from reference TRBV19 and TRBJ1-3): DGGITQSPKYLFRKEGQNVTLSCEQNLNHDAMYWYRQDPGQGLRLIYYSQIVNDFQKGDIAEGYSVSREKKESFPLTVTSAQKNPTAFYLCASSILPYQRDLGNTIYFGEGSWLTVV.

The chain links TRBV11-2 to TRBJ2-7; possibly TRBD2 for D (5 bases). Trimming took off 0 bases at V and 2 bases at J, with 11 bases between the two ends. The CDR3 has 15 amino acids. Per germline, CDR1 SGHAT and CDR2 FQNNGV. The CDR3 here is CASSLELTRAYEQYF. In DNA form, the CDR3 reads TGTGCCAGCAGCTTAGAGCTAACGAGGGCCTACGAGCAGTACTTC.

The chain couples TRBV15 to TRBJ2-1; 8 positions match TRBD2. CDR3 length equals 17 residues. Germline lookup yields CDR1 LNHNV and CDR2 YYDKDF (reference sequence). Losses at the gene ends were 1 base for V and 2 bases for J; bases not matched to a gene: 7. As DNA, the CDR3 is TGTGCCACCAGCAGAGGAGATGGGCGGGGGGCCTACAATGAGCAGTTCTTC. It encodes CATSRGDGRGAYNEQFF.

The rearrangement joins TRBV9 to TRBJ2-7; 8 nucleotides line up with TRBD2. Looked up from germline, CDR1 is SGDLS and CDR2 is YYNGEE. The CDR3 spans 15 residues. V lost 0 bases and J lost 3; bases outside the gene matches: 5. This chain's CDR3 is CASSVGGGGSYEQYF. CDR3 DNA: TGTGCCAGCAGCGTAGGAGGCGGGGGGAGCTACGAGCAGTACTTC.

This chain links TRBV4-1 with TRBJ2-5; 13 positions match TRBD2. With 2 bases clipped from V and 5 bases from J, the junction kept 17 bases outside the gene matches. CDR3 length equals 20 residues. Germline V gives CDR1 MGHRA, CDR2 YSYEKL. The CDR3 protein is CASSQLEPQLAGGPTETQYF. The CDR3 DNA reads as TGCGCCAGCAGCCAACTTGAACCCCAACTAGCGGGGGGGCCTACTGAGACCCAGTACTTC.

The chain is built from TRBV18 and TRBJ2-1; D is uncertain. Germline lookup yields CDR1 KGHSH and CDR2 LQKENI. CDR3 length equals 14 residues. Trimming took 4 bases from V and 4 from J, leaving 11 bases between them. The chain's CDR3 is CASSLTPLYNEQFF. The CDR3 bases are TGTGCCAGCTCACTCACGCCCTTATACAATGAGCAGTTCTTC.

V usage is TRBV30 and J usage is TRBJ2-7; TRBD2 matches 8 bases. V trimming: 0 bases; J trimming: 4 bases; junction bases outside the gene matches: 8. The CDR3 totals 15 residues. Germline V gene lookup returns CDR1 GTSNPN and CDR2 SVGIG (reference sequence). The CDR3 reads CAWSVREGRSYEQYF. CDR3 nucleotide sequence: TGTGCCTGGAGTGTCCGGGAGGGGAGGTCATACGAGCAGTACTTC. The variable domain in full, completed from reference TRBV30 and TRBJ2-7, reads SQTIHQWPATLVQPVGSPLSLECTVEGTSNPNLYWYRQAAGRGLQLLFYSVGIGQISSEVPQNLSASRPQDRQFILSSKKLLLSDSGFYLCAWSVREGRSYEQYFGPGTRLTVT.

This rearrangement joins TRBV19 to TRBJ2-3, with 8 bases matching TRBD2. The germline gives CDR1 LNHDA, CDR2 SQIVND (reference sequence). The CDR3 length is 16 residues. Trimming removed 3 bases from V and 4 bases from J; junction bases left unmatched: 9. As DNA, the CDR3 is TGTGCCAGTAGTATCGTTGCCGGGGGGGCACCAGATACGCAGTATTTT. Residues: CASSIVAGGAPDTQYF.

The rearrangement links TRBV4-2 to TRBJ1-1; D unresolved. The CDR3 sequence is 15 residues long. Deletions cut 1 base from V and 0 bases from J, with 9 bases between. Germline V CDR1 and CDR2: LGHNA, YNFKEQ. The DNA of the CDR3 is TGTGCCAGCAGCCAAGCCGGGCGGCTGAACACTGAAGCTTTCTTT. Its protein product is CASSQAGRLNTEAFF.